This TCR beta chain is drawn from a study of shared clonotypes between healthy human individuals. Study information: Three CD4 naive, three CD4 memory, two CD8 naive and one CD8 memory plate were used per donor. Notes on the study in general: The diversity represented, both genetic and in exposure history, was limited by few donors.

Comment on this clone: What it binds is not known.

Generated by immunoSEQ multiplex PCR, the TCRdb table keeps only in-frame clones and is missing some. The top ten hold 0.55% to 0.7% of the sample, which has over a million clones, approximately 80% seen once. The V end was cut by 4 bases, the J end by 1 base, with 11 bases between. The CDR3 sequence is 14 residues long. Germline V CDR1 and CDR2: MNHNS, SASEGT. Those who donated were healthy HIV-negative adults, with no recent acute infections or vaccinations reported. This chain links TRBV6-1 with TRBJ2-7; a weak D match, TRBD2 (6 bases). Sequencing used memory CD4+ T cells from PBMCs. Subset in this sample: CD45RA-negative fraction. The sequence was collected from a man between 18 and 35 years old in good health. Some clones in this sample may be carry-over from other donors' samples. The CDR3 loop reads CASSVLARSYEQYF. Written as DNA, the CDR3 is TGTGCCAGCAGTGTCCTAGCGAGGTCCTACGAGCAGTACTTC.